These 32 T cell receptor beta chains were sequenced from one sample in a study of blood T cell repertoires in COVID-19. Assay: immunoSEQ multiplex PCR; the TCRdb copy retains only in-frame clones and omits some. This sample has 310,000 or so clones, with 89% found just once. Sequencing was done on a sample of peripheral blood. The receptors come from a man between 18 and 35 years old who had recovered from COVID-19.

V gene TRBV29-1 combines with J gene TRBJ2-7; possibly TRBD1 for D (6 bases). This CDR3 region has 12 residues. CDR1 and CDR2 (germline): SQVTM, ANQGSEA. The ends were cut back, 8 bases at V and 7 bases at J, with 18 bases in the middle. CDR3 protein: CSSQGITGEQYF. CDR3 DNA sequence: TGCAGCTCCCAGGGGATCACGGGGGAGCAGTACTTC.

This sequence joins TRBV7-9 and TRBJ2-7, with D perhaps matching TRBD2 (6 bases). Germline V lookup: CDR1 SEHNR, CDR2 FQNEAQ (reference sequence). The CDR3 runs 12 residues. V shed 5 bases and J shed 7 bases, with 12 bases lying between them. The chain's CDR3 is CASSPWAGEQYF. In DNA, the CDR3 is TGTGCCAGCAGCCCCTGGGCGGGGGAGCAGTACTTC.

The chain joins TRBV7-2 to TRBJ2-7; 11 bases map to TRBD2. CDR1 and CDR2 from the germline V gene are SGHTA and FQGNSA. The CDR3 has 16 residues. V dropped 3 bases and J dropped 4; count of bases not matched to a gene: 8. The CDR3: CASSFIAGGPSYEQYF. The CDR3 nucleotides read TGTGCCAGCAGCTTTATAGCGGGAGGGCCGAGTTACGAGCAGTACTTC.

The rearrangement joins TRBV7-6 to TRBJ1-1; TRBD1 might be the D (6 bases). The V gene's germline CDR1 is SGHVS and CDR2 FNYEAQ. CDR3 size: 16 residues. V lost 1 base and J lost 1, with 13 bases in between. The CDR3: CASSLVPGQSNTEAFF. The CDR3 DNA reads TGTGCCAGCAGCTTAGTCCCGGGACAATCGAACACTGAAGCTTTCTTT.

This clone was detected only once. The CDR3 here is CASSPTQGGTSGSHEQFF. CDR3 coding DNA: TGCGCCAGCAGCCCGACCCAGGGGGGGACTAGCGGGAGCCATGAGCAGTTCTTC. The V and J genes are TRBV5-1 and TRBJ2-1; 14 bases agree with TRBD2. The CDR3 totals 18 residues. With 4 bases clipped from V and 8 bases from J, the junction kept 14 bases outside the gene matches. Germline-derived CDR1 and CDR2 are SGHRS and YFSETQ.

This clone appeared once. The chain couples TRBV25-1 to TRBJ1-2; TRBD1 matches 12 bases. CDR1 and CDR2 (germline): MGHDK, SYGVNS. The CDR3 is 17 amino acids. V shed 3 bases and J 6 bases; nucleotides not matched to a gene: 11. The CDR3 nucleotides are TGTGCCAGCAGTGACGGAGGGGGGACAGGGGGCAGGGATGGCTACACCTTC. Translation gives CASSDGGGTGGRDGYTF.

J is TRBJ1-1 and V is TRBV5-3, with unresolved D. TRBV5-3 is identified as an open reading frame with a role that is uncertain. V lost 2 bases and J lost 4, with 6 bases in between. There are 12 residues in the CDR3. The CDR3 here is CARSFPSTEAFF. CDR3 coding DNA: TGTGCCAGAAGCTTTCCCAGCACTGAAGCTTTCTTT.

This chain uses TRBV11-2 with TRBJ2-7; D call uncertain. Trimming removed 1 base from V and 0 bases from J, with 10 bases in between. Germline V gene sequence: CDR1 SGHAT, CDR2 FQNNGV. CDR3 length: 15 amino acids. CDR3 region: CASSLGGSFSYEQYF. The CDR3 DNA is TGTGCCAGCAGCTTAGGAGGATCCTTCTCCTACGAGCAGTACTTC.

This chain uses TRBV7-9 with TRBJ1-1; the D gene is possibly TRBD1 (5 bases). The CDR3 consists of 13 residues. With 3 bases removed from V and 5 bases from J, the gap between germline ends came to 10 bases. Per the germline V gene, CDR1 is SEHNR and CDR2 is FQNEAQ (reference sequence). The CDR3 DNA is TGTGCCAGCAGCTTGGGGGGGTGGACTGAAGCTTTCTTT. Residues: CASSLGGWTEAFF.

This clone came up once. The chain has TRBV5-1 and TRBJ2-1; perhaps TRBD1 as D (6 bases). V was clipped by 3 bases and J by 2 bases, with 9 bases between them. The germline gives CDR1 SGHRS, CDR2 YFSETQ. The CDR3 has 14 residues. In DNA, the CDR3 is TGCGCCAGCAGCTCCGGACAGACCTACAATGAGCAGTTCTTC. It encodes CASSSGQTYNEQFF. The full variable domain, completed using reference TRBV5-1 and TRBJ2-1, is KAGVTQTPRYLIKTRGQQVTLSCSPISGHRSVSWYQQTPGQGLQFLFEYFSETQRNKGNFPGRFSGRQFSNSRSEMNVSTLELGDSALYLCASSSGQTYNEQFFGPGTRLTVL.

This rearrangement joins TRBV19 to TRBJ2-2; 11 bases map to TRBD1. After removal of 4 bases from V and 4 bases from J, the junction contained 2 bases not matched to a gene. The CDR3 loop spans 15 amino acids. Germline loops: CDR1 LNHDA, CDR2 SQIVND (reference sequence). CDR3 bases: TGTGCCAGTAGTACCGGACAGGGGGCCACCGGGGAGCTGTTTTTT. Amino acids: CASSTGQGATGELFF.

V gene TRBV30 combines with J gene TRBJ1-2; D uncertain. Germline loops: CDR1 GTSNPN, CDR2 SVGIG (reference sequence). The CDR3 spans 11 residues. V lost 1 base and J lost 6, with 6 bases in between. CDR3: CAWSAPHGYTF. In DNA, the CDR3 is TGTGCCTGGAGTGCCCCTCATGGCTACACCTTC. The full variable domain, completed using reference TRBV30 and TRBJ1-2, is SQTIHQWPATLVQPVGSPLSLECTVEGTSNPNLYWYRQAAGRGLQLLFYSVGIGQISSEVPQNLSASRPQDRQFILSSKKLLLSDSGFYLCAWSAPHGYTFGSGTRLTVV.

The chain joins TRBV7-2 to TRBJ1-1, with 12 bases fitting TRBD1. This CDR3 spans 15 amino acids. V lost 1 base to trimming and J lost 8 bases; unmatched junction nucleotides: 5. Looked up from germline, CDR1 is SGHTA and CDR2 is FQGNSA. In nucleotides, the CDR3 is TGTGCCAGCAGCTTAGTCGGGACAGGGGGCGCGGAAGCTTTCTTT. Translated, it gives CASSLVGTGGAEAFF.

The chain uses TRBV3-1 (or the pseudogene TRBV3-2) and TRBJ1-6, with 8 bases matching TRBD1. Germline V gene data show CDR1 as LGHDT and CDR2 as YNNKEL (reference sequence). The ends lost 2 bases at V and 7 bases at J; junction bases unmatched: 4. This CDR3 region has 15 residues. The CDR3 sequence is CASSQQGQGNSPLHF. The CDR3 nucleotides read TGTGCCAGCAGCCAACAAGGACAGGGAAATTCACCCCTCCACTTT.

This chain connects TRBV7-2 to TRBJ2-5, with 9 bases identical to TRBD1. V shed 5 bases, J shed 6 bases, and the junction held 7 bases outside the gene matches. CDR1 is SGHTA and CDR2 is FQGNSA in the germline V gene. The CDR3 runs to 14 residues. This CDR3 is CASSQATGGKTQYF. The CDR3 DNA reads as TGTGCCAGCAGCCAAGCGACAGGGGGTAAGACCCAGTACTTC.

This sequence joins TRBV11-2 and TRBJ1-1; D remains ambiguous. The CDR3 is 13 amino acids. Trimming left V 5 bases short and J 1 base short, with 8 bases between. Germline V gene data show CDR1 as SGHAT and CDR2 as FQNNGV. The CDR3 region has the DNA TGTGCCAGCAGCCCCCTAGGGAACACTGAAGCTTTCTTT. As protein: CASSPLGNTEAFF. The full variable domain, with the rest looked up from reference TRBV11-2 and TRBJ1-1, is EAGVAQSPRYKIIEKRQSVAFWCNPISGHATLYWYQQILGQGPKLLIQFQNNGVVDDSQLPKDRFSAERLKGVDSTLKIQPAKLEDSAVYLCASSPLGNTEAFFGQGTRLTVV.

The chain has TRBV19 and TRBJ1-2; the D gene is possibly TRBD1 (5 bases). Germline CDR1 LNHDA, CDR2 SQIVND (reference sequence). Trimming shortened V by 5 bases and J by 3 bases, and 10 bases separated the two germline ends. The CDR3 covers 13 residues. The CDR3, as DNA: TGTGCCAGTAGTTTCAGGGTGGACTATGGCTACACCTTC. Protein: CASSFRVDYGYTF.

This clone was detected once. The gene calls are TRBV4-3 and TRBJ2-1, with 8 positions matching TRBD2. There are 18 residues in the CDR3. J lost 0 bases, V lost 4 bases, and 11 bases had no gene match. Germline V CDR1 and CDR2: LGHNA, YSLEER. The CDR3 DNA follows: TGCGCCAGCAGCCCTGGGGTAGCGGGGACTCTCTCCTACAATGAGCAGTTCTTC. Translation: CASSPGVAGTLSYNEQFF.

This chain links TRBV14 with TRBJ2-2; 7 bases fit TRBD2. From germline, CDR1 is SGHDN and CDR2 FVKESK. The J segment lost 4 bases and the V segment lost 1 base, leaving 6 bases of the junction unmatched. CDR3 length: 16 amino acids. The CDR3 DNA reads as TGTGCCAGCAGCCAAGGTGGTAGCGGGCTCACCGGGGAGCTGTTTTTT. It codes for CASSQGGSGLTGELFF. Using reference TRBV14 and TRBJ2-2 for the parts outside the CDR3, the full variable domain is EAGVTQFPSHSVIEKGQTVTLRCDPISGHDNLYWYRRVMGKEIKFLLHFVKESKQDESGMPNNRFLAERTGGTYSTLKVQPAELEDSGVYFCASSQGGSGLTGELFFGEGSRLTVL.

The chain recombines TRBV3-1 (or the pseudogene TRBV3-2) with TRBJ2-1, with TRBD2 matching 8 bases. The CDR3 runs to 14 residues. From germline, CDR1 is LGHDT and CDR2 YNNKEL (reference sequence). With V trimmed by 8 bases and J by 6 bases, 9 bases remained unmatched. CDR3 in DNA: TGTGCCAGCGCGGGGGGCCAAGGAGGCAATGAGCAGTTCTTC. Translating it yields CASAGGQGGNEQFF.

CDR3 residues: CASSLTGNYNSPLHF. The DNA for the CDR3 is TGCGCCAGCAGCCTGACAGGGAACTATAATTCACCCCTCCACTTT. This rearrangement joins TRBV5-1 to TRBJ1-6; 7 nucleotides line up with TRBD1. V was clipped by 4 bases and J by 3 bases; unmatched bases: 4. CDR1 is SGHRS and CDR2 is YFSETQ in the germline V gene. CDR3 size: 15 residues.

The chain joins TRBV4-2 to TRBJ1-5; D might be TRBD1 (5 bases). The CDR3 totals 15 residues. From germline, CDR1 is LGHNA and CDR2 YNFKEQ. The germline V and J ends were trimmed by 0 bases and 7 bases, with 13 bases remaining between them. The CDR3 DNA follows: TGTGCCAGCAGCCAAGAGGTCGGGGGAAACCAGCCCCAGCATTTT. Its protein product is CASSQEVGGNQPQHF.

This clone was seen only once. The gene calls are TRBV3-1 (or the pseudogene TRBV3-2) and TRBJ2-7, with TRBD1 matching over 9 bases. CDR3 length: 14 amino acids. The germline V gene encodes CDR1 LGHDT and CDR2 YNNKEL (reference sequence). With V trimmed by 3 bases and J by 5 bases, 5 bases remained unmatched. The CDR3 region is CASSHTGGENEQYF. CDR3 nucleotides: TGTGCCAGCAGCCATACAGGGGGCGAAAACGAGCAGTACTTC.

This clone was seen just once. This chain uses TRBV4-1 with TRBJ2-7; 9 bases map to TRBD1. The CDR3 length is 15 residues. Trimming at V came to 3 bases and at J to 5 bases, leaving 8 bases not matched to a gene. Per germline, CDR1 MGHRA and CDR2 YSYEKL. The CDR3 DNA is TGCGCCAGCAGCCAGGGGACAGGGACCTTCGACGAGCAGTACTTC. Translating it yields CASSQGTGTFDEQYF.

The chain employs TRBV18 and TRBJ1-1; 9 nucleotides align to TRBD1. After removal of 4 bases from V and 4 bases from J, the junction contained 10 bases not matched to a gene. CDR3 length: 16 residues. Germline assignment: CDR1 KGHSH and CDR2 LQKENI. The CDR3 here is CASSRGTGMSTTEAFF. The DNA for the CDR3 is TGTGCCAGCTCACGTGGGACAGGGATGTCGACCACTGAAGCTTTCTTT.

The J gene is TRBJ2-1, the V gene TRBV5-1; D may be TRBD2 (6 bases). V was cut by 0 bases and J by 4 bases, with 14 bases left in between. The length of the CDR3 is 16 residues. Per germline, CDR1 SGHRS and CDR2 YFSETQ. The CDR3 sequence: CASSLEGLANYNEQFF. CDR3 coding DNA: TGCGCCAGCAGCTTGGAAGGGCTAGCGAATTACAATGAGCAGTTCTTC.

The rearrangement uses TRBV27 and TRBJ2-7; 11 nucleotides match TRBD2. The CDR3 is 14 residues long. Germline CDR1 reads MNHEY; CDR2 reads SMNVEV (reference sequence). V trimming: 6 bases; J trimming: 6 bases; junction bases outside the gene matches: 7. The CDR3 DNA follows: TGTGCCAGCAGCAGTAGCGGGAGGGCCTCCGAGCAGTACTTC. Its protein is CASSSSGRASEQYF.

The J gene is TRBJ2-7, the V gene TRBV5-1; 10 bases match TRBD2. CDR3 length: 17 residues. Trimming cost V 1 base and J 0 bases; bases outside gene matches: 7. Germline V gene sequence: CDR1 SGHRS, CDR2 YFSETQ. The CDR3: CASSLRSGTSASYEQYF. CDR3 coding DNA: TGCGCCAGCAGCTTGCGATCCGGGACTAGCGCCTCCTACGAGCAGTACTTC.

The chain recombines TRBV6-5 with TRBJ1-1; no reliable D call. The CDR3 has 14 residues. V dropped 0 bases and J dropped 3 bases, with 8 bases sitting between them. CDR1 and CDR2 (germline): MNHEY, SVGAGI. CDR3 sequence reads: CASSYSIGDTEAFF. DNA of the CDR3: TGTGCCAGCAGTTACTCGATCGGGGACACTGAAGCTTTCTTT.

The chain employs TRBV9 and TRBJ2-3; TRBD1 might be the D (6 bases). The CDR3 covers 12 residues. Germline CDR1 is SGDLS and CDR2 is YYNGEE. V was trimmed by 4 bases and J by 15 bases, leaving 18 bases between them. The chain's CDR3 is CASSSHRVQLYF. The CDR3 nucleotides are TGTGCCAGCAGCTCCCACAGGGTGCAATTATATTTT.

This sequence joins TRBV6-5 and TRBJ2-7; 9 bases align to TRBD2. With V trimmed by 6 bases and J by 6 bases, 9 bases remained unmatched. Germline V gives CDR1 MNHEY, CDR2 SVGAGI. The CDR3 runs to 14 residues. CDR3 sequence (DNA): TGTGCCAGCAGAACGGGACTAGCAAGTCCCGAGCAGTACTTC. This codes for CASRTGLASPEQYF.

The chain has TRBV27 and TRBJ1-6, with a possible D match to TRBD1 (5 bases). CDR3 length equals 15 residues. Between the trimmed V and J ends, which lost 6 bases and 2 bases, there was a span of 11 bases. Germline assignment: CDR1 MNHEY and CDR2 SMNVEV (reference sequence). This chain's CDR3 is CASRPRDPYNSPLHF. Here the CDR3 DNA reads TGTGCCAGCAGGCCCAGGGATCCCTATAATTCACCCCTCCACTTT.